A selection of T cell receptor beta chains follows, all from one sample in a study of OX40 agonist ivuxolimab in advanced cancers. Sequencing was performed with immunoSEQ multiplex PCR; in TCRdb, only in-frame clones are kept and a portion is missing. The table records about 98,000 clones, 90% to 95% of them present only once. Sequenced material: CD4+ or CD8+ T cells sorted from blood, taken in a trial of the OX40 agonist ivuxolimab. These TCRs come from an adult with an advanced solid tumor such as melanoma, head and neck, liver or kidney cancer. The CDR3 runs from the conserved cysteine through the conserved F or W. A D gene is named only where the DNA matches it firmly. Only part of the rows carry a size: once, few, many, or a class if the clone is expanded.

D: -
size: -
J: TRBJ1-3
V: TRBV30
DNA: TGTGCCGGGGGCCTCCAAGGCTCTGGAAACACCATATATTTT
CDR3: CAGGLQGSGNTIYF

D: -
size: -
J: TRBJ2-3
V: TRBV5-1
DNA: TGCGCCAGCACCAGGGACCCCAGGACAACAAATACGCAGTATTTT
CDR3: CASTRDPRTTNTQYF

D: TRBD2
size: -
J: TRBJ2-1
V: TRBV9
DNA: TGTGCCAGCAGCGTAGCGGGGGGCTCCTACAATGAGCAGTTCTTC
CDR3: CASSVAGGSYNEQFF

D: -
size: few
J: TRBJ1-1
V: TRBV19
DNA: TGTGCCAGTATTCCAGGGAAGGCGAACACTGAAGCTTTCTTT
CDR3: CASIPGKANTEAFF

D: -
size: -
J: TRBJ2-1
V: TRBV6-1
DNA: TGTGCCAGCAGTCCCCCCGGGGTCCGAGAGCAGTTCTTC
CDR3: CASSPPGVREQFF

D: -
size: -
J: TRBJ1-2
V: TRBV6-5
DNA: TGTGCCAGCAGTTACTCGGGACAATCCCCTGGCTACACCTTC
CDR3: CASSYSGQSPGYTF

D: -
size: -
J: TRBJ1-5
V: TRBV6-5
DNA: TGTGCCAGCAGTTTCATCGGTCAGCCCCAGCATTTT
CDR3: CASSFIGQPQHF

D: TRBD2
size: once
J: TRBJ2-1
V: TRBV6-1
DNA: TGTGCCAGCAGTGCCCGACTAGCGGGGCTAAATGAGCAGTTCTTC
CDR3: CASSARLAGLNEQFF

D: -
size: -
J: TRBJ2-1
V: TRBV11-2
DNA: TGTGCCAGCAGCTCCTCCTCCTACAATGAGCAGTTCTTC
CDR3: CASSSSSYNEQFF

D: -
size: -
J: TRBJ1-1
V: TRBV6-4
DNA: TGTGCCAGCAGTGATTCGGACAAGAACACTGAAGCTTTCTTT
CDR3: CASSDSDKNTEAFF

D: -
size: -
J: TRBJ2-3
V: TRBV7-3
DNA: TGTGCCAGCAGCCCCCGGGGCACAGATACGCAGTATTTT
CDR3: CASSPRGTDTQYF

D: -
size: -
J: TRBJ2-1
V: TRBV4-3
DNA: TGCGCCAGCAGCCAAGACCACCCTCGGAGCTCCTACAATGAGCAGTTCTTC
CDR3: CASSQDHPRSSYNEQFF

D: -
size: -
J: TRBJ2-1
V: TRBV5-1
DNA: TGCGCCAGCAGCTTGGGGACTTTGAGGATTGATGAGCAGTTCTTC
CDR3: CASSLGTLRIDEQFF

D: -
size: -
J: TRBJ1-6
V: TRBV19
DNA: TGTGCCAGTAGTCTATCGGCAGGGTGGAATAATTCACCCCTCCACTTT
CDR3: CASSLSAGWNNSPLHF

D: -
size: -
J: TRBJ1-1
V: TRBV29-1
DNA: TGCAGCGTTGTTCTCCGGGGTGGTCACACTGAAGCTTTCTTT
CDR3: CSVVLRGGHTEAFF

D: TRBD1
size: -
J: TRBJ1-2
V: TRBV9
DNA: TGTGCCAGCAGCCCCAAGACAGGGTATGGCGGCTACACCTTC
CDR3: CASSPKTGYGGYTF

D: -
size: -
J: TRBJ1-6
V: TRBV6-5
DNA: TGTGCCAGCAGTTTCACTTCCGGGACCGCTTATTCACCCCTCCACTTT
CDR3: CASSFTSGTAYSPLHF

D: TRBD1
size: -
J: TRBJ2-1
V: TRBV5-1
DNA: TGCGCCAGCAGCACACGACAGGGGGTGGGGAATGAGCAGTTCTTC
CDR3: CASSTRQGVGNEQFF

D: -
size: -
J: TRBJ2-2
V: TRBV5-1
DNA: TGCGCCAGCAGGGGCAGGGCAAGCGCCGGGGAGCTGTTTTTT
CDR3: CASRGRASAGELFF

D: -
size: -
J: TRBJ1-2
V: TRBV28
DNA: TGTGCCAGCAGTTTAGCTGCTACTAACTATGGCTACACCTTC
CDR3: CASSLAATNYGYTF

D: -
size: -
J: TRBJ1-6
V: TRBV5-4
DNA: TGTGCCAGCAGCTGGGGCACAGGAAATTCACCCCTCCACTTT
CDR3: CASSWGTGNSPLHF

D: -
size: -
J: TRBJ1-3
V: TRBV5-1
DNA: TGCGCCAGCAGCAATAGACAGTCGAACTCTGGAAACACCATATATTTT
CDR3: CASSNRQSNSGNTIYF

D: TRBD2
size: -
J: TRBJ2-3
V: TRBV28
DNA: TGTGCCAGCAGTTTAACGGCCACCGGGACTAGCCTGTATTTT
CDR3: CASSLTATGTSLYF

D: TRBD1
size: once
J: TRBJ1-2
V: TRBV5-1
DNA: TGCGCCAGCAGCTGGGACAGGGTATGGGGCTACACCTTC
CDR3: CASSWDRVWGYTF

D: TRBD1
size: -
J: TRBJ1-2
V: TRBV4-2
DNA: TGTGCCAGCAGCCCGGGGACAGGCCTTTTAAAAGGCTACACCTTC
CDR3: CASSPGTGLLKGYTF

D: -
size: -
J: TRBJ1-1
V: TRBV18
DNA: TGTGCCAGCTCACTAGGAACCCCCACTGAAGCTTTCTTT
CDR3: CASSLGTPTEAFF

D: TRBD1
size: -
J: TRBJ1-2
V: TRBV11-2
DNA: TGTGCCAGCAGCCCGGACAGGTTTGAAGGCTACACCTTC
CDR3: CASSPDRFEGYTF

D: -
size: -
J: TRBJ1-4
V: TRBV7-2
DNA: TGTGCCAGCAGCTTTAACCGGGGGGCTAATGAAAAACTGTTTTTT
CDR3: CASSFNRGANEKLFF

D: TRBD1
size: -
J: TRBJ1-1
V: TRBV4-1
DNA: TGCGCCAGCAGCCAAGATCGACCCGTACGCAGGGGGGACACTGAAGCTTTCTTT
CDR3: CASSQDRPVRRGDTEAFF

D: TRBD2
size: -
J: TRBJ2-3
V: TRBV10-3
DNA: TGTGCCACGGGACTAGCGGATTCTTTTAGCACAGATACGCAGTATTTT
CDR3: CATGLADSFSTDTQYF

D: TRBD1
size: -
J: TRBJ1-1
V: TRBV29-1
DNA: TGCAGCGTTGCGGGGACAGGGGGCGTCTATAACACTGAAGCTTTCTTT
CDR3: CSVAGTGGVYNTEAFF

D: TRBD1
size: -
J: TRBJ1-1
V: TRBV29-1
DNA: TGCAGCGTGGACCCAGGGGGGGCATACACTGAAGCTTTCTTT
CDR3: CSVDPGGAYTEAFF

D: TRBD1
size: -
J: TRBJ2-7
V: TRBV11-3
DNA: TGTGCCAGCAGCTTAGCTAGGGACAGGGGGGACGAGCAGTACTTC
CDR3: CASSLARDRGDEQYF

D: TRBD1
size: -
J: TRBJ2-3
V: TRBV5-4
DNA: TGTGCCAGCAGCGCCCAGGGGGCCGGGGCAGATACGCAGTATTTT
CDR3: CASSAQGAGADTQYF

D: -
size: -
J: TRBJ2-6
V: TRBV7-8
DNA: TGTGCCAGCAGCGTAACAGGGAGCTCTGGGGCCAACGTCCTGACTTTC
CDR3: CASSVTGSSGANVLTF

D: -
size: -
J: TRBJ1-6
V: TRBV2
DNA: TGTGCCAGCCAAAATTTTCTGGGCCGGTCATCCTCACCCCTCCACTTT
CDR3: CASQNFLGRSSSPLHF

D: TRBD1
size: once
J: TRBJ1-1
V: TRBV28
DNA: TGTGCCAGCAGTACAGGGGGAAATCGTAGGACCGCTGAAGCTTTCTTT
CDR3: CASSTGGNRRTAEAFF

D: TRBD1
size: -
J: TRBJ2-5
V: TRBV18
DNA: TGTGCCAGCTCGCCGGGACAGCAAGAGACCCAGTACTTC
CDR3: CASSPGQQETQYF

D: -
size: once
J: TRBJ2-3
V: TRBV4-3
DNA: TGCGCCAGCAGCCCCTCCCCCCCAGATACGCAGTATTTT
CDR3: CASSPSPPDTQYF

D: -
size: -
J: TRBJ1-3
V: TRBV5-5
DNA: TGTGCCAGCAGACCGAGCTCTGGAAACACCATATATTTT
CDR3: CASRPSSGNTIYF

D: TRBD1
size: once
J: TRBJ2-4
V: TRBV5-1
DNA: TGCGCCAGCAGCAACGGACAGGGGGGAAACATTCAGTACTTC
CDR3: CASSNGQGGNIQYF

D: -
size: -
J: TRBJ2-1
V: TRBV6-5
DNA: TGTGCCAGCAGTTACTGGCACGACAATGAGCAGTTCTTC
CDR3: CASSYWHDNEQFF

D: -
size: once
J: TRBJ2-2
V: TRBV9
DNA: TGTGCCAGCAGCGTCCTATTAGGGACATCGTCCGGGGAGCTGTTTTTT
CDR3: CASSVLLGTSSGELFF

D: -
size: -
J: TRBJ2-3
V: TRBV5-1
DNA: TGCGCCAGCAGCTCAACCACCTCAGATACGCAGTATTTT
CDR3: CASSSTTSDTQYF

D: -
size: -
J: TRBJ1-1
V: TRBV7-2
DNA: TGTGCCAGCAGCTTAGGTGTTGGGTTTACTGAAGCTTTCTTT
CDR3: CASSLGVGFTEAFF

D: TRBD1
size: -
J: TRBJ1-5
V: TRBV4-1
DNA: TGCGCCAGCTCTACTTTACCTTACTTGGGACAGGGGACTCATCAGCCCCAGCATTTT
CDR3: CASSTLPYLGQGTHQPQHF

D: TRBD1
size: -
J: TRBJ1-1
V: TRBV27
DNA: TGTGCCAGCAGTGACCGACAGGGGAGATTGGACGGGACTGAAGCTTTCTTT
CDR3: CASSDRQGRLDGTEAFF

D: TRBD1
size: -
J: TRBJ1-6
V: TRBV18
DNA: TGTGCCAGCTCATTGCGAGGGGGCAATTCACCCCTCCACTTT
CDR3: CASSLRGGNSPLHF

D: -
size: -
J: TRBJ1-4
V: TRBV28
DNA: TGTGCCAGCAGTCCGATAGGGAGAACTAATGAAAAACTGTTTTTT
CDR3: CASSPIGRTNEKLFF

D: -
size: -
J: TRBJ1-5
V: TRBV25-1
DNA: TGTGCCAGCAGTGAGGGCCCTCATCAGCCCCAGCATTTT
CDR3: CASSEGPHQPQHF

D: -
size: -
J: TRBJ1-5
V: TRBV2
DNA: TGTGCCAGCAGTGATGAGAGGCCTAATCAGCCCCAGCATTTT
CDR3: CASSDERPNQPQHF

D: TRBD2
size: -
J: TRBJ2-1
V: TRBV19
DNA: TGTGCCAGTAGTCGCGCACTAGCGGGAGGTATCAATGAGCAGTTCTTC
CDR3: CASSRALAGGINEQFF

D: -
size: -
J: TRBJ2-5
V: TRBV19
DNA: TGTGCCAGTAGTATTGGACACTACCAAGAGACCCAGTACTTC
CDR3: CASSIGHYQETQYF